The present TCR beta chain was sequenced within a study of Ad26.COV2.S vaccination and SARS-CoV-2 variants. Documented treatment: over 15 received Ad26.COV2.S at low or high dose, single or two shots; 5 received placebo; per-sample allocation not given. Sampling occurred on day 63 after the first vaccine or placebo injection. Trimming cost V 2 bases and J 7 bases, with 11 bases left between them. CDR3 size: 13 residues. Germline values: CDR1 SEHNR, CDR2 FQNEAQ (reference sequence). This table comes from immunoSEQ multiplex PCR, and its TCRdb copy is limited to in-frame clones, with some not included. Of about 370,000 clones in the sample, 75% to 90% are singletons; the top ten hold approximately 1.9%. This clone has just a few counts.

This TCR was recovered from a person between 18 and 59 years old who received the Ad26.COV2.S COVID-19 vaccine or a placebo. This specimen consisted of peripheral blood, obtained in a trial of Ad26.COV2.S vaccine versus placebo. The rearrangement links TRBV7-9 to TRBJ1-2; D uncertain. Written as DNA, the CDR3 is TGTGCCAGCAGCTTAAGGGAGATTGGTGGCTACACCTTC. It codes for CASSLREIGGYTF.